This T cell receptor (beta chain) derives from a study of cytomegalovirus exposure and HLA in healthy donors. Study in general: For the approximately 360 genotyped donors, about 81% fell within the Caucasian-associated ancestry cluster.

Study-wide points: The study recorded over 150 TCR beta chains that were cytomegalovirus-associated. Per a later analysis, HLA-associated TCR beta chains showed more clonal expansion than other, equally common TCR beta chains.

This clone was counted between two and nine times. Its antigen is unknown. 60 Vbeta and 13 Jbeta primers were used in PCR. Libraries were prepared by immunoSEQ multiplex PCR; TCRdb keeps only in-frame clonotypes and omits some of them. In the table there are about 140,000 clones, 70% to 85% of which are singletons. The V and J ends lost 1 base and 5 bases respectively, with 11 bases between them. This CDR3 comprises 14 residues. CDR1 is MNHNS, CDR2 SASEGT, per germline. The source material was PBMCs. The gene calls are TRBV6-1 and TRBJ1-1; maybe TRBD1 (6 bases). The sequence was obtained from a woman aged 55-70 years in good health and CMV-seropositive. The DNA of the CDR3 is TGTGCCAGCAGTGAAGAGGGGGGGGTTACTGAAGCTTTCTTT. This translates into CASSEEGGVTEAFF.